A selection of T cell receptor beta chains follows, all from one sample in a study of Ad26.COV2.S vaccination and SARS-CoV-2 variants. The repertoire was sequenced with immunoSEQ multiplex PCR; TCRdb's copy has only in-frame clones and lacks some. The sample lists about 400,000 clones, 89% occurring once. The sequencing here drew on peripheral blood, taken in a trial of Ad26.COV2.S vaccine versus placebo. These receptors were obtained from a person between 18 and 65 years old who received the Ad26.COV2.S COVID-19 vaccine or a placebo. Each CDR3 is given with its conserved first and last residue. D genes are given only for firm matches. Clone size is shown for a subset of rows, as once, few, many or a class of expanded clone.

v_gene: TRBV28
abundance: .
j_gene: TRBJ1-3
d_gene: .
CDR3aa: CASSSRQAAGNTIYF
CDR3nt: TGTGCCAGCAGTTCGCGACAGGCGGCTGGAAACACCATATATTTT

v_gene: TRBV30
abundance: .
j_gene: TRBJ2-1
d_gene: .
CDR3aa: CAWTADRPYNEQFF
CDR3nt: TGTGCCTGGACCGCAGACAGACCCTACAATGAGCAGTTCTTC

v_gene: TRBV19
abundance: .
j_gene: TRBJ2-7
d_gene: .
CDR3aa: CASSRGERYEQYF
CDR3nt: TGTGCCAGTAGTAGGGGGGAGCGGTACGAGCAGTACTTC

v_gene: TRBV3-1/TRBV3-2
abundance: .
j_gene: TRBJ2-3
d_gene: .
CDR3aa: CASHTQGDTQYF
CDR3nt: TGTGCCAGCCACACCCAGGGAGATACGCAGTATTTT

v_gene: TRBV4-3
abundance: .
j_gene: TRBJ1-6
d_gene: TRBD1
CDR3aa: CASSQVPPVGTDNSPLHF
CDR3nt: TGCGCCAGCAGCCAAGTTCCGCCGGTTGGGACAGACAATTCACCCCTCCACTTT

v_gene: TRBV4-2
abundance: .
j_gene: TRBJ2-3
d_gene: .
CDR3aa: CASSQEGGSTDTQYF
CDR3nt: TGTGCCAGCAGCCAAGAAGGTGGGAGCACAGATACGCAGTATTTT

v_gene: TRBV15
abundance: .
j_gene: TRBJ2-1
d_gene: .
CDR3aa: CATAEEYNEQFF
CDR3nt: TGTGCCACCGCGGAGGAGTACAATGAGCAGTTCTTC

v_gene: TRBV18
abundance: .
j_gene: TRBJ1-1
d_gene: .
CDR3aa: CASSPGGGANTEAFF
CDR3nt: TGTGCCAGCTCACCAGGGGGGGGCGCCAACACTGAAGCTTTCTTT

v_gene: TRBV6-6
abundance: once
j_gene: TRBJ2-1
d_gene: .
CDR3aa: CASSGSKYNEQFF
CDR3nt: TGTGCCAGCAGCGGCTCAAAGTACAATGAGCAGTTCTTC

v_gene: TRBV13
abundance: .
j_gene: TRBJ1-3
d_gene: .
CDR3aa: CASSEGWQTSGNTIYF
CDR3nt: TGTGCCAGCAGCGAGGGGTGGCAGACCTCTGGAAACACCATATATTTT

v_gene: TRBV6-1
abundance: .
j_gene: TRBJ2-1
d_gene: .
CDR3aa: CASSGSGAGSYNEQFF
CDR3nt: TGTGCCAGCAGTGGATCGGGAGCCGGCTCCTACAATGAGCAGTTCTTC

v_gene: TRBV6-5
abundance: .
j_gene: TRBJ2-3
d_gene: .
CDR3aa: CASTPSGGSDTQYF
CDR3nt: TGTGCCAGCACCCCTAGTGGGGGGAGCGATACGCAGTATTTT

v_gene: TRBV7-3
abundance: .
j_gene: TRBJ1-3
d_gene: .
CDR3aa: CASSSTVSGNTIYF
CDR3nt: TGTGCCAGCAGCTCCACAGTCTCTGGAAACACCATATATTTT

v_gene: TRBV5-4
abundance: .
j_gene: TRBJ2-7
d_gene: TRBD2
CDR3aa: CASSHFPRRERQDEQYF
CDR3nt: TGTGCCAGCAGCCATTTCCCCCGGCGGGAGAGGCAGGACGAGCAGTACTTC

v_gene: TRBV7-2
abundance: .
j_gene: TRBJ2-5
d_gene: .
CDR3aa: CASSLGERETQYF
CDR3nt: TGTGCCAGCAGCTTAGGGGAGAGAGAGACCCAGTACTTC

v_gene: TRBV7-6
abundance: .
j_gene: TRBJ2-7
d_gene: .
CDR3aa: CASSWTGDEQYF
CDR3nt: TGTGCCAGCAGCTGGACTGGCGACGAGCAGTACTTC

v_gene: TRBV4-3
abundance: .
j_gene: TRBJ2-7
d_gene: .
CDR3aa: CASSPTILAQLYEQYF
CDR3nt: TGCGCCAGCAGCCCCACCATACTGGCTCAACTCTACGAGCAGTACTTC

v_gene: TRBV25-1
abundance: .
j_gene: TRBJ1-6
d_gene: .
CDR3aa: CASSDGVIPLHF
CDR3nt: TGTGCCAGCAGTGACGGGGTGATACCCCTCCACTTT

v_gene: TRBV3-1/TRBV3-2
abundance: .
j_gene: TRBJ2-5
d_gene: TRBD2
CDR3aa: CASSLGLVSETQYF
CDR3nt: TGTGCCAGCAGCCTTGGACTAGTGAGCGAGACCCAGTACTTC

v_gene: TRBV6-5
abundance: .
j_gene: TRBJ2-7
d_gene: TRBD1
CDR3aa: CASLGQGSEQYF
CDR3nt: TGTGCCAGCCTCGGACAGGGCTCCGAGCAGTACTTC

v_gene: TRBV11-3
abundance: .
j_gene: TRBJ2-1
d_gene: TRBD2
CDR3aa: CASSSSGTSLGEQFF
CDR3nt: TGTGCCAGCAGCTCCTCGGGGACTAGCCTCGGTGAGCAGTTCTTC

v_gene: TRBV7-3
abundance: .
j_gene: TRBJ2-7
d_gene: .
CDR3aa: CASSFGPGREQYF
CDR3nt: TGTGCCAGCAGCTTCGGCCCGGGCCGCGAGCAGTACTTC

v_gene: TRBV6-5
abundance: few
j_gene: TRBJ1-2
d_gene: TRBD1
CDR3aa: CASSSDRGRVYGYTF
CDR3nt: TGTGCCAGCAGTTCCGACAGGGGGCGCGTCTATGGCTACACCTTC

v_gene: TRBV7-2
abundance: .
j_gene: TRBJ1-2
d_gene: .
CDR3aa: CASSLVGAGYTF
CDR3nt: TGTGCCAGCAGCTTAGTAGGAGCGGGCTACACCTTC

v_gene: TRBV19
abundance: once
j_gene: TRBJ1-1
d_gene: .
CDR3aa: CASRRGPANTEAFF
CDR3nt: TGTGCCAGTAGAAGGGGCCCGGCGAACACTGAAGCTTTCTTT

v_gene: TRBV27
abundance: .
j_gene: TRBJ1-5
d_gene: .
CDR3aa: CASSFYRDQPQHF
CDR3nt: TGTGCCAGCAGTTTCTATAGGGATCAGCCCCAGCATTTT

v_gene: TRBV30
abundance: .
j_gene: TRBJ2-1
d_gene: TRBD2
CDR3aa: CAWSSSTSLSYNEQFF
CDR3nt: TGTGCCTGGAGTTCCTCGACTAGCCTCTCCTACAATGAGCAGTTCTTC

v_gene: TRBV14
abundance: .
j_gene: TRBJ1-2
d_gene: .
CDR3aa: CASSRTQYGGYTF
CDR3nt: TGTGCCAGCAGCCGGACCCAGTATGGTGGCTACACCTTC

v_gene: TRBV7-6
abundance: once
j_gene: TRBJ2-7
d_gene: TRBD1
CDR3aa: CASSLVAGQGGHEQYF
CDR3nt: TGTGCCAGCAGCTTAGTTGCGGGACAGGGAGGACACGAGCAGTACTTC

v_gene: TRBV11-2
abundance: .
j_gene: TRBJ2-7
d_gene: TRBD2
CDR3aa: CASTSRGVVSEQYF
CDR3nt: TGTGCCAGCACCTCTCGGGGGGTCGTGTCCGAGCAGTACTTC

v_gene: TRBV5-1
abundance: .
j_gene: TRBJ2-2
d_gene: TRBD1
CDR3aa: CASSFHRGPNTGELFF
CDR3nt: TGCGCCAGCAGCTTTCACAGGGGTCCGAACACCGGGGAGCTGTTTTTT

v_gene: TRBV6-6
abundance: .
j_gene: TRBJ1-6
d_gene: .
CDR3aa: CAISRPGGNSPLHF
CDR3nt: TGTGCCATTTCCCGGCCAGGAGGTAATTCACCCCTCCACTTT

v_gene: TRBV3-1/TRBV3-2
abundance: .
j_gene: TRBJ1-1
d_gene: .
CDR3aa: CASSQDYQPPVAFF
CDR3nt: TGTGCCAGCAGCCAAGATTATCAGCCCCCCGTGGCTTTCTTT

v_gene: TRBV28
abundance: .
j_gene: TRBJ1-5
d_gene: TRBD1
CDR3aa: CASRETGISNQPQHF
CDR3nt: TGTGCCAGCAGGGAGACAGGGATTAGCAATCAGCCCCAGCATTTT